These T cell receptor beta chains were read from a single sample in a study of shared clonotypes between healthy human individuals. The assay was immunoSEQ multiplex PCR, and TCRdb's table has in-frame clones only and misses some. The profile covers 2 million to 3 million clones, with just over 90% appearing a single time and 0.14% taken by the ten largest. The sample comprised naive CD4+ T cells sorted from blood. Receptor source: a man aged 18-30 years in good health. Each CDR3 is given with its conserved first and last residue. The order of the fields is V gene, J gene, D gene, clone size, CDR3 DNA, CDR3 protein. A D gene is named only where the DNA matches it firmly. For some rows the clone size is stated as once, few or many, or as a class when expanded; others skip it.

>TRBV7-2|TRBJ2-7|TRBD2|-
TGTGCCAGCAGCTTAGCGCCGACTAGCGGACTCTCCTACGAGCAGTACTTC
CASSLAPTSGLSYEQYF
>TRBV28|TRBJ2-7|TRBD1|-
TGTGCCAGCAGTTTATCCGGGACAGGGAAGGGCGAGCAGTACTTC
CASSLSGTGKGEQYF
>TRBV2|TRBJ2-7|TRBD1|-
TGTGCCAGCAGTGAAGACAGGGGCCAAACCTACGAGCAGTACTTC
CASSEDRGQTYEQYF
>TRBV30|TRBJ2-7|-|-
TGTGCCTGGGGAGGACAGTCCCTCTACGAGCAGTACTTC
CAWGGQSLYEQYF
>TRBV7-9|TRBJ1-2|-|-
TGTGCCAGCAGCGCCAACAGGGCCCCTAACTATGGCTACACCTTC
CASSANRAPNYGYTF
>TRBV7-2|TRBJ2-7|-|-
TGTGCCAGCAGCCGCGATGGACGTAACTCCTACGAGCAGTACTTC
CASSRDGRNSYEQYF
>TRBV7-8|TRBJ2-7|TRBD1|once
TGTGCCAGCGGACAGGGGGCGTTCTCCTACGAGCAGTACTTC
CASGQGAFSYEQYF
>TRBV5-1|TRBJ2-3|TRBD1|-
TGCGCCAGCAGCGTGACAGGGACAAACACAGATACGCAGTATTTT
CASSVTGTNTDTQYF
>TRBV4-1|TRBJ2-5|TRBD2|-
TGCGCCAGCAGCCAAGATAGCGCAGCGGGGGGTTTCCAAGAGACCCAGTACTTC
CASSQDSAAGGFQETQYF
>TRBV7-2|TRBJ1-5|-|-
TGTGCCAGCAGCTCTGACAGTAGCAATCAGCCCCAGCATTTT
CASSSDSSNQPQHF
>TRBV6-5|TRBJ1-2|-|-
TGTGCCAGCAGTTACTCGTGGGGGGGCGGCTACACCTTC
CASSYSWGGGYTF
>TRBV6-5|TRBJ1-2|-|-
TGTGCCAGCAGTTACTCCGGGGTCGGGAACTATGGCTACACCTTC
CASSYSGVGNYGYTF
>TRBV5-4|TRBJ1-1|-|-
TGTGCCAGCAGCTTGGGACAGCGAAACACTGAAGCTTTCTTT
CASSLGQRNTEAFF
>TRBV2|TRBJ1-1|-|-
TGTGCCAGCAGTGAACAGGGAACAACTGAAGCTTTCTTT
CASSEQGTTEAFF
>TRBV5-1|TRBJ1-2|-|-
TGCGCCAGCAGCTTGGATACGAACTGGGGCTACACCTTC
CASSLDTNWGYTF
>TRBV5-5|TRBJ1-5|-|-
TGTGCCAGCAGCCCAATGGGGAAGCAGCCCCAGCATTTT
CASSPMGKQPQHF
>TRBV19|TRBJ1-5|-|-
TGTGCCAGTAGTGCAACAGGGTACGGCAATCAGCCCCAGCATTTT
CASSATGYGNQPQHF
>TRBV5-4|TRBJ1-1|TRBD1|-
TGTGCCAGCCGCCCTGACAGGGGAAGAGCTGAAGCTTTCTTT
CASRPDRGRAEAFF
>TRBV12-5|TRBJ1-1|-|-
TGTGCTAGTGGTTTGGGACGAGCCGGTGGCACTGAAGCTTTCTTT
CASGLGRAGGTEAFF
>TRBV6-1|TRBJ1-6|-|-
TGTGCCAGCAGTGAAGGGCCAGGGGAAACATATAATTCACCCCTCCACTTT
CASSEGPGETYNSPLHF
>TRBV11-1|TRBJ2-3|-|-
TGTGCCAGCAGCCGCGCGGGCCGGGACACAGATACGCAGTATTTT
CASSRAGRDTDTQYF
>TRBV6-5|TRBJ2-3|-|-
TGTGCCAGCACACCCAGTGGCACAGATACGCAGTATTTT
CASTPSGTDTQYF
>TRBV18|TRBJ1-5|TRBD1|-
TGTGCCAGCTCACCAACCGACAGGGAAGGAAGGCAGCCCCAGCATTTT
CASSPTDREGRQPQHF
>TRBV29-1|TRBJ1-1|-|-
TGCAGCGTGCCCAAGACAGCTCCCGCTCGCACTGAAGCTTTCTTT
CSVPKTAPARTEAFF
>TRBV9|TRBJ1-3|-|-
TGTGCCAGCAGCCCCCATTCGCGGGGCAGCTCTGGAAACACCATATATTTT
CASSPHSRGSSGNTIYF
>TRBV7-2|TRBJ2-5|-|-
TGTGCCAGCAGCTTCTCGGGGTACCAAGAGACCCAGTACTTC
CASSFSGYQETQYF
>TRBV18|TRBJ1-3|-|-
TGTGCCAGCTCACCACCCGCACAGGGCAACTCTGGAAACACCATATATTTT
CASSPPAQGNSGNTIYF
>TRBV18|TRBJ2-7|-|few
TGTGCCAGCTCACCAGACAGCCCTCCTGGCGAGCAGTACTTC
CASSPDSPPGEQYF
>TRBV5-4|TRBJ1-6|-|-
TGTGCCAGCAGCTTGGGTGGCAGTGTACGATCACCCCTCCACTTT
CASSLGGSVRSPLHF
>TRBV5-1|TRBJ2-1|-|-
TGCGCCAGCAAGGAGGAAGGTGGATCCTACAATGAGCAGTTCTTC
CASKEEGGSYNEQFF
>TRBV7-6|TRBJ2-3|-|-
TGTGCCAGCGGACATGTGGGCCCAGATACGCAGTATTTT
CASGHVGPDTQYF
>TRBV7-9|TRBJ2-3|TRBD2|-
TGTGCCAGCAGCCACCGGAGTAGCGGGGTAGGGGATACGCAGTATTTT
CASSHRSSGVGDTQYF
>TRBV28|TRBJ2-2|TRBD1|once
TGTGCCAGCAAAAAACCCTGGGACAGCAATATCGGGGCCGGGGAGCTGTTTTTT
CASKKPWDSNIGAGELFF
>TRBV6-5|TRBJ1-1|-|-
TGTGCCAGCAGTTACCCGAAGGGCACTGAAGCTTTCTTT
CASSYPKGTEAFF
>TRBV5-1|TRBJ2-6|-|-
TGCGCCAGCAGCAGTCAAGCATCCTCTGGGGCCAACGTCCTGACTTTC
CASSSQASSGANVLTF
>TRBV6-5|TRBJ2-5|-|-
TGTGCCAGCAGTTACTCGGGAATACAAGAGACCCAGTACTTC
CASSYSGIQETQYF
>TRBV13|TRBJ2-6|-|-
TGTGCCAGCAGCTTAGGCGGGGGACCGGGGGCCAACGTCCTGACTTTC
CASSLGGGPGANVLTF
>TRBV28|TRBJ1-2|TRBD1|-
TGTGCCAGCATTCCGACAGGGGGATCAATGTATGGCTACACCTTC
CASIPTGGSMYGYTF
>TRBV4-3|TRBJ2-5|-|-
TGCGCCAGCAGCCAATCGGGGGAAGGCACCCAGTACTTC
CASSQSGEGTQYF
>TRBV7-2|TRBJ1-3|-|-
TGTGCCAGCAGCCTTGACTCTGGAAACACCATATATTTT
CASSLDSGNTIYF
>TRBV30|TRBJ1-2|-|few
TGTGCCTGGACGAAACTGACCTATGGCTACACCTTC
CAWTKLTYGYTF
>TRBV29-1|TRBJ2-5|TRBD1|-
TGCAGCGTAGGGGACAGGGAATCCCAAGAGACCCAGTACTTC
CSVGDRESQETQYF
>TRBV5-4|TRBJ2-7|TRBD1|-
TGTGCCAGCAGCTTGAACAGGGGTGAAGGGGGCGAGCAGTACTTC
CASSLNRGEGGEQYF
>TRBV4-1|TRBJ2-1|-|-
TGCGCCAGCAGCCAAGTCGGGCTGCACTCCGCCCAGTTCTTC
CASSQVGLHSAQFF
>TRBV18|TRBJ1-2|-|-
TGTGCCAGCTCACCCGACAGAGACTATGGCTACACCTTC
CASSPDRDYGYTF
>TRBV11-2|TRBJ2-3|TRBD1|-
TGTGCCAGCAGCCCCCCCCCGGACAGGCGAGATACGCAGTATTTT
CASSPPPDRRDTQYF
>TRBV6-5|TRBJ2-7|-|-
TGTGCCAGCAGTTACTCGATACGGGTTTACGAGCAGTACTTC
CASSYSIRVYEQYF
>TRBV10-2|TRBJ2-3|-|-
TGCGCCAGCACATTCACAGATACGCAGTATTTT
CASTFTDTQYF
>TRBV5-1|TRBJ2-5|-|-
TGCGCCAGCAGCTTCGGTTCGGAGACCCAGTACTTC
CASSFGSETQYF
>TRBV29-1|TRBJ2-5|-|-
TGCAGTGGGGTAGGGTCAAGGGCAGAGACCCAGTACTTC
CSGVGSRAETQYF